This T cell receptor (beta chain) was recovered during a study of neurological immune-mediated disorders. The table lists this clonotype with many counts. Noted time point: longitudinal time-point 2. The CDR3 has 15 residues. Trimming took 0 bases from V and 2 from J, leaving 11 bases between them. The germline CDR1 and CDR2 sequences are LGHDT and YNNKEL (reference sequence). It was by 5'RACE with 10-nucleotide random UMIs that the cDNA was made. TCRdb ran MiXCR on the 5' RACE reads and lists one entry per CDR3 protein. This table holds about 90,000 distinct CDR3 sequences, about 13% found once. V is TRBV3-1 and J is TRBJ2-7; D call uncertain. The TCR originated in a female donor with HTLV-1-associated myelopathy (HAM/TSP). Sequencing used PBMCs. CDR3 DNA sequence: TGTGCCAGCAGCCAAGATGCTCTGGATGCCTACGAGCAGTACTTC. This translates into CASSQDALDAYEQYF.